Following are 10 T cell receptor beta chains from one sample sequenced in a study of immune evolution from preneoplasia to lung adenocarcinoma. Generated by immunoSEQ multiplex PCR, the TCRdb table keeps only in-frame clones and is missing some. This table holds a few thousand clones, over 70% found once. Sequenced input: FFPE minimally invasive lung adenocarcinoma tissue. These TCRs come from a person in their sixties or seventies with lung adenocarcinoma.

The gene calls are TRBV29-1 and TRBJ2-1; possible D gene TRBD2, 6 bases. The CDR3 spans 13 residues. Germline loops: CDR1 SQVTM, CDR2 ANQGSEA. The ends were cut back, 0 bases at V and 13 bases at J, with 16 bases in the middle. CDR3 nucleotides: TGCAGCGTTGAAGAGAGCATGGACTACCCCCAGTTCTTC. Residues: CSVEESMDYPQFF.

V and J are TRBV28 and TRBJ1-6; perhaps TRBD1 as D (6 bases). The CDR3 is 17 amino acids. Trimming left V 6 bases short and J 10 bases short, with 25 bases between. Germline CDR1 is MDHEN and CDR2 is SYDVKM. In DNA, the CDR3 is TGTGCCAGCAGCTCCGAGCGGCTACAGGGAACGGGGTCACCCCTCCACTTT. Its translation is CASSSERLQGTGSPLHF.

This clone was counted once. The chain carries TRBV29-1 and TRBJ2-2; D perhaps matches TRBD1 (5 bases). Germline loops: CDR1 SQVTM, CDR2 ANQGSEA. V was clipped by 6 bases and J by 0 bases, with 11 bases between them. The CDR3 runs 14 residues. In DNA form, the CDR3 reads TGCAGCGTCCGCAGGGAATCGAACACCGGGGAGCTGTTTTTT. It yields the protein CSVRRESNTGELFF.

The rearrangement joins TRBV18 to TRBJ1-4; a possible D gene is TRBD1 (6 bases). Germline V gene data show CDR1 as KGHSH and CDR2 as LQKENI. The CDR3 runs to 14 residues. V lost 2 bases, J lost 5 bases, and 9 bases lay in between. The CDR3 here is CASSPGDTNEKLFF. DNA for the CDR3: TGTGCCAGCTCACCAGGGGACACCAATGAAAAACTGTTTTTT.

The chain is built from TRBV29-1 and TRBJ2-2; D remains ambiguous. Germline CDR1 is SQVTM and CDR2 is ANQGSEA. Trimming removed 4 bases from V and 2 bases from J, with 8 bases in between. This CDR3 region has 13 residues. The CDR3 spells CSVGQRNTGELFF. The DNA for the CDR3 is TGCAGCGTTGGCCAGAGAAACACCGGGGAGCTGTTTTTT.

The V gene is TRBV11-2, the J gene TRBJ1-1, with D perhaps TRBD1 (6 bases). Trimming removed 6 bases from V and 6 bases from J, with 17 bases in between. CDR1 and CDR2 from the germline V gene are SGHAT and FQNNGV. CDR3 length equals 14 residues. The CDR3 DNA reads TGTGCCAGCAGTCTAGGGGGGAGCTATTCTGAAGCTTTCTTT. Its protein is CASSLGGSYSEAFF.

J is TRBJ2-5 and V is TRBV15; TRBD1 is a possible D gene (6 bases). CDR3 size: 16 residues. The germline V gene has CDR1 LNHNV and CDR2 YYDKDF (reference sequence). V was clipped by 0 bases and J by 4 bases, with 15 bases between them. CDR3 amino acids: CATSRETGLFGETQYF. In nucleotides, the CDR3 is TGTGCCACCAGCAGAGAGACAGGCCTGTTTGGAGAGACCCAGTACTTC.

The J gene is TRBJ2-7, the V gene TRBV7-2, with 11 bases fitting TRBD2. The V gene's germline CDR1 is SGHTA and CDR2 FQGNSA. The J segment lost 7 bases and the V segment lost 3 bases, leaving 5 bases of the junction unmatched. This CDR3 has 14 residues. Here the CDR3 DNA reads TGTGCCAGCAGCTTTACTAGCGGGGGCTCTGAGCAGTACTTC. This encodes CASSFTSGGSEQYF.

The gene calls are TRBV9 and TRBJ2-2, with D unclear. The CDR3 spans 11 residues. Trimming stripped 1 base from V and 9 bases from J, with 4 bases between. Germline V CDR1 and CDR2: SGDLS, YYNGEE. CDR3 amino acids: CASSVNRELFF. The CDR3 bases are TGTGCCAGCAGCGTAAACCGGGAGCTGTTTTTT. Variable domain in full (rest from reference TRBV9 and TRBJ2-2): DSGVTQTPKHLITATGQRVTLRCSPRSGDLSVYWYQQSLDQGLQFLIQYYNGEERAKGNILERFSAQQFPDLHSELNLSSLELGDSALYFCASSVNRELFFGEGSRLTVL.

This clone occurred once. The gene calls are TRBV4-3 and TRBJ2-1, with D perhaps being TRBD1 or TRBD2 (5 bases each). V dropped 5 bases and J dropped 3 bases, with 14 bases sitting between them. The CDR3 covers 15 residues. In germline, CDR1 is LGHNA, CDR2 YSLEER. The DNA of the CDR3 is TGCGCCAGCAGCTCAGAGGGGCGAGACTACAATGAGCAGTTCTTC. Translation gives CASSSEGRDYNEQFF.